This entry features one TCR beta chain sequence. There is no known antigen for this receptor. Within one base of it there is no much larger clone, and no base qualities were kept. The data originate from a study of vaccination and CD4 T cells after COVID-19 (dated by TCRdb to between 2020 and 2023). As for the study more broadly: Six males and four females were included in the convalescent cohort, with two Hispanic individuals, seven Caucasians, two Asians and one multiracial person represented. Each participant got two doses of either the Pfizer-BioNTech BNT162b2 vaccine (n=8) or the Moderna mRNA-1273 vaccine (n=2). Post-COVID blood samples from convalescent patients were collected a median of around 100 days after diagnosis, with a range of 35 to 161 days. The time from the second vaccine dose to post-vaccine blood sampling had a median of roughly 70 days and ranged from about 14 to 241 days. Culture stimuli were overlapping spike peptide pools from SARS-CoV-2 and from the common cold coronaviruses HCoV-NL63, HCoV-OC43 and HCoV-229E. Control cultures received a CEFX viral epitope pool as the positive control, an HIV-1 Nef peptide pool as the negative control, or no peptide. In roughly 10 COVID-19 convalescent patients and 4 infection-naive healthy vaccine recipients, the spike-specific CD4+ TCR repertoire before mRNA vaccination was compared with the repertoire after mRNA vaccination. Overall study outcomes, separate from this receptor: In convalescent patients, nearly all vaccine-specific clones (304 of 307) were found to be mono-reactive for SARS-CoV-2 spike rather than cross-reactive with common cold coronaviruses. Relatively few convalescent patients were included in the study, and early timepoints after natural infection were not analyzed. Among convalescent patients, a median about 86% of the SARS-CoV-2-reactive clones seen after vaccination appeared only after vaccination, which suggests priming specific to the vaccine. The median number of SARS-CoV-2-reactive clonotypes rose from 20 to 25 after infection to some 37 after vaccination, but the change was not significant.

Preparation of the library involved PCR. DNA from cultured CD4+ T cells was subjected to TCR sequencing with the Oncomine TCR Beta short-read assay at the Johns Hopkins FTIC core. The QIAamp micro DNA kit was used to extract genomic DNA from the cultured CD4+ T cells. Oncomine TCR Beta libraries from cultured CD4+ T cells were pooled with unique dual indexes and sequenced on an Illumina iSeq 100. As for how the authors treated the data: Non-productive sequences were removed, and CDR3s not starting with C, not ending with F or W, or shorter than 7 amino acids were discarded. Antigen-specific clonotypes were identified using the MANAFEST web application through comparison of peptide-stimulated wells with reference and other culture wells. Positive clones required FDR below 0.05, an odds ratio above 5, and productive frequency above 0.1% in at least two of three replicate wells. Cross-reactive clonotypes were defined as significantly expanded in both SARS-CoV-2 spike wells and at least one common cold coronavirus spike condition. Using R version 3.6.1, CDR3 homology was evaluated through Levenshtein distances (stringdist) along with unrooted phylogenetic trees (ape). TCRdb trimmed the raw reads at Q25, called clones with MiXCR and kept productive beta chains. Each CDR3 protein gets just one entry, which takes the most common genes and DNA from the rows behind it. The V and J calls shown here were made by TCRdb, not taken from the authors' results. This sample holds more than 15,000 distinct CDR3 sequences; approximately 47% were observed only once. Together, the top ten hold 15% to 25% of the sample.

The treatment or condition tag for this specimen amounts to: roughly 10-day PBMC culture with coronavirus spike peptide pools or control peptides (ViraFEST assay). The ViraFEST assay, used in the study, expanded antigen-specific T cells with peptide pools and then identified the expanded clonotypes through TCR sequencing. Healthy vaccine recipients had no prior SARS-CoV-2 infection, confirmed by negative nucleocapsid antibody tests before and after vaccination. Each well held 2 million to 2.5 million PBMCs cultured with approximately 9.2 ug/ml peptide pools in IMDM containing approximately 5% human AB serum and 9 to 10 IU/ml IL-2. Half of the culture medium was replaced with fresh IL-2-containing medium on days 3 and 7. CD4+ T cells were isolated after approximately eleven days of culture through negative selection using the EasySep CD4+ T cell isolation kit. PBMCs were separated from whole blood using Ficoll-Paque Plus gradient centrifugation and then either used fresh or cryopreserved at -140C. In general, triplicate wells were set up for every culture condition.

CDR1 and CDR2 were assigned from the germline V gene as SGHRS and YFSETQ. The CDR3 measures 15 amino acids from cysteine to phenylalanine. Only the CDR3 region is kept as DNA, spanning 45 bases read in frame from base 1. Unmatched junction bases come to 7, with V trimmed by 0 bases and J by 5 bases. The source of this sequence is a human donor who received a COVID-19 vaccine. The chain links TRBV5-1 with TRBJ1-2; 7 middle bases align to TRBD1. The sequencing here drew on CD4+ T cells from blood, cultured in vitro, taken before SARS-CoV-2 vaccination. The bases are TGCGCCAGCAGCTTGGGGGACAGAACCGCTTATGGCTACACCTTC. Its protein product is CASSLGDRTAYGYTF.